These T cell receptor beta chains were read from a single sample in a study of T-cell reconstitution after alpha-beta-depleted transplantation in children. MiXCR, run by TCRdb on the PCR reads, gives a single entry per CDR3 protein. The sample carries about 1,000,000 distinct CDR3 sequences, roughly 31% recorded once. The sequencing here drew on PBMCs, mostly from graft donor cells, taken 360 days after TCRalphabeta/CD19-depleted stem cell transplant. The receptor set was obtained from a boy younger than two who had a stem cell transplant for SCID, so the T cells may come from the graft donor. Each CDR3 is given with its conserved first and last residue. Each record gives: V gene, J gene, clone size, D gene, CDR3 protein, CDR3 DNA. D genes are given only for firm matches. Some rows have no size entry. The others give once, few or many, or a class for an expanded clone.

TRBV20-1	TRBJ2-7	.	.	CSATADEYEQYF	TGCAGTGCTACTGCAGACGAATACGAGCAGTACTTC
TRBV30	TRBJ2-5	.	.	CAWSMGRETQYF	TGTGCCTGGAGTATGGGTCGGGAGACCCAGTACTTC
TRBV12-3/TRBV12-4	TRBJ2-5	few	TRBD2	CASRFLGTIQETQYF	TGTGCCAGCAGATTCCTAGGGACTATTCAAGAGACCCAGTACTTC
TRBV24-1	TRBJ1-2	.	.	CATSSRTTNGGYGYTF	TGTGCCACCTCAAGCCGAACTACCAACGGGGGATATGGCTACACCTTC
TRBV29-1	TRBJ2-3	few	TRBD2	CSAFTDPGPGGDTQYF	TGCAGCGCCTTCACGGACCCGGGCCCCGGGGGGGATACGCAGTATTTT
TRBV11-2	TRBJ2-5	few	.	CASSLGRAWLYQETQYF	TGTGCCAGCAGCTTAGGCAGGGCATGGCTTTACCAAGAGACCCAGTACTTC
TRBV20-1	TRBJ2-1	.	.	CSARTRVEDNEQFF	TGCAGTGCTAGAACCCGGGTAGAGGACAATGAGCAGTTCTTC
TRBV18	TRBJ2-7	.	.	CASSPAGGKQYF	TGTGCCAGCTCACCGGCAGGTGGGAAGCAGTACTTC
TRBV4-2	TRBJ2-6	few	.	CASSHSARDNPPGANVLTF	TGTGCCAGCAGCCATTCCGCGAGGGACAACCCTCCAGGGGCCAACGTCCTGACTTTC
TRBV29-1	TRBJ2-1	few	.	CSVEGAKGQFF	TGCAGCGTTGAGGGCGCAAAGGGACAGTTCTTC
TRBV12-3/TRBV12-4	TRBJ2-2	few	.	CATRRQRISVGELFF	TGTGCCACCAGAAGGCAGCGGATCTCTGTAGGGGAGCTGTTTTTT
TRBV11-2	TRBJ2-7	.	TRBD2	CASSFVAGASYEQYF	TGTGCCAGCAGCTTCGTAGCGGGGGCAAGCTACGAGCAGTACTTC
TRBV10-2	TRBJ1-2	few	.	CASSHPIQGSGYGYTF	TGCGCCAGCAGTCACCCCATACAGGGTTCCGGCTATGGCTACACCTTC
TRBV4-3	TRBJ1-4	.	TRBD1	CASSQEGRGRLFF	TGCGCCAGCAGCCAAGAAGGCAGGGGGAGACTGTTTTTT
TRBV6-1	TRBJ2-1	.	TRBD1	CASSPPDRAAYNEQFF	TGTGCCAGCAGTCCCCCAGACAGGGCTGCCTACAATGAGCAGTTCTTC
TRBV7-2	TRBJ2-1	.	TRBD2	CASSPSGFNQFF	TGTGCCAGCAGCCCTAGCGGCTTTAACCAGTTCTTC
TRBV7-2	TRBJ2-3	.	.	CASTQRHHSDTQYF	TGTGCCAGCACCCAGAGACACCACTCAGATACGCAGTATTTT
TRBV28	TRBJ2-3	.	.	CASIEPGPLTDTQYF	TGTGCCAGCATTGAACCGGGACCACTCACAGATACGCAGTATTTT
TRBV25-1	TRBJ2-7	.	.	CASSPSPGALSYEQYF	TGTGCCAGCAGTCCCTCACCCGGGGCCCTCTCCTACGAGCAGTACTTC
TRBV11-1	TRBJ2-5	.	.	CASSLVGRTGNRQETQYF	TGTGCCAGCAGCTTAGTGGGGAGAACAGGGAATCGCCAAGAGACCCAGTACTTC
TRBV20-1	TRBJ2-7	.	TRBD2	CSARDLASGELYEQYF	TGCAGTGCTAGAGATTTGGCTAGCGGGGAATTGTACGAGCAGTACTTC
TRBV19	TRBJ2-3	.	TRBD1	CASKKGADTQYF	TGTGCCAGTAAGAAGGGGGCCGATACGCAGTATTTT
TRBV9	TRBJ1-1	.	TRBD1	CASSTGQGNHEAFF	TGTGCCAGCAGCACGGGACAGGGAAATCATGAAGCTTTCTTT
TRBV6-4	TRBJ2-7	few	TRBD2	CASSPPTSGDFYEQYF	TGTGCCAGCAGTCCCCCGACTAGCGGGGACTTCTACGAGCAGTACTTC
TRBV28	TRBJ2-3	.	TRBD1	CASSSWTLITGGDTQYF	TGTGCCAGCAGTTCATGGACCTTAATTACAGGGGGAGATACGCAGTATTTT
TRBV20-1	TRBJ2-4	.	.	CSATIAKNIQYF	TGCAGTGCAACAATAGCCAAAAACATTCAGTACTTC
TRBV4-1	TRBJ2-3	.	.	CASRLGLAVGFTDTQYF	TGCGCCAGCAGACTTGGGTTAGCGGTGGGATTCACAGATACGCAGTATTTT
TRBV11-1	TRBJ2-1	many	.	CASKGVRNEQFF	TGTGCCAGCAAGGGGGTTCGCAATGAGCAGTTCTTC
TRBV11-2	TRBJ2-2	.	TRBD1	CASSPRDRRTGELFF	TGTGCCAGCAGCCCTCGGGACAGGCGGACCGGGGAGCTGTTTTTT
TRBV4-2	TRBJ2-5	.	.	CASSQEGASSEETQYF	TGTGCCAGCAGCCAAGAAGGCGCTAGTAGTGAGGAGACCCAGTACTTC
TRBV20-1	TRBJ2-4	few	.	CSARDSPDRLAKNIQYF	TGCAGTGCTAGAGACTCCCCTGATCGATTAGCCAAAAACATTCAGTACTTC
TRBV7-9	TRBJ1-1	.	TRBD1	CASILTGADTEAFF	TGTGCCAGCATCCTAACAGGGGCGGACACTGAAGCTTTCTTT